A selection of T cell receptor beta chains follows, all from one sample in a study of post-analysis software for immune sequencing data. TCRdb re-analysed the PCR reads in MiXCR, keeping a single row per CDR3 protein. There are approximately 360,000 distinct CDR3 sequences in the sample; around 33% occur only once, and roughly 13% lies in the top ten. The sample consisted of blood. The receptors derive from a girl aged 10-17 years with multiple sclerosis. CDR3s include the opening cysteine and the closing phenylalanine or tryptophan. Fields, in order: clone size, D gene, J gene, V gene, CDR3 protein, CDR3 DNA. The D gene is left open where the match is weak. Rows may omit the clone size; those that give it use once, few, many or a size class.

clone size: few
D gene: -
J gene: TRBJ2-6
V gene: TRBV2
CDR3 protein: CASSERGVSSGANVLTF
CDR3 DNA: TGTGCCAGCAGTGAAAGGGGCGTTTCCTCTGGGGCCAACGTCCTGACTTTC

clone size: -
D gene: -
J gene: TRBJ1-1
V gene: TRBV29-1
CDR3 protein: CSGGRLNTEAFF
CDR3 DNA: TGCAGCGGTGGACGGCTGAACACTGAAGCTTTCTTT

clone size: once
D gene: TRBD1
J gene: TRBJ2-1
V gene: TRBV2
CDR3 protein: CASSWDSHNEQFF
CDR3 DNA: TGTGCCAGCTCATGGGACAGTCACAATGAGCAGTTCTTC

clone size: many
D gene: -
J gene: TRBJ2-1
V gene: TRBV29-1
CDR3 protein: CSVEADPYNEQFF
CDR3 DNA: TGCAGCGTTGAAGCGGACCCCTACAATGAGCAGTTCTTC

clone size: -
D gene: -
J gene: TRBJ2-1
V gene: TRBV7-9
CDR3 protein: CASSLGHWNEQFF
CDR3 DNA: TGTGCCAGCAGCTTAGGCCATTGGAATGAGCAGTTCTTC

clone size: once
D gene: -
J gene: TRBJ2-4
V gene: TRBV7-9
CDR3 protein: CASSRPGLAKNIRYF
CDR3 DNA: TGTGCCAGCAGCCGCCCCGGCCTAGCCAAAAACATTCGGTACTTC

clone size: few
D gene: -
J gene: TRBJ2-7
V gene: TRBV4-1
CDR3 protein: CAGSQGQFYEQYF
CDR3 DNA: TGCGCCGGCAGCCAAGGGCAGTTCTACGAGCAGTACTTC

clone size: few
D gene: TRBD1
J gene: TRBJ2-5
V gene: TRBV7-2
CDR3 protein: CASALRQTGKETQYF
CDR3 DNA: TGTGCCAGCGCCCTTCGGCAGACAGGGAAAGAGACCCAGTACTTC

clone size: few
D gene: -
J gene: TRBJ2-5
V gene: TRBV28
CDR3 protein: CASSGSPLETQYF
CDR3 DNA: TGTGCCAGCAGTGGGTCCCCTCTGGAGACCCAGTACTTC

clone size: once
D gene: TRBD2
J gene: TRBJ2-1
V gene: TRBV7-9
CDR3 protein: CASSLEGTSGSFSDEQFF
CDR3 DNA: TGTGCCAGCAGCTTAGAGGGAACTAGCGGGAGTTTTAGCGATGAGCAGTTCTTC

clone size: -
D gene: TRBD1
J gene: TRBJ1-2
V gene: TRBV7-9
CDR3 protein: CASSSRGQAGGYTF
CDR3 DNA: TGTGCCAGCAGCTCGAGGGGACAGGCAGGCGGCTACACCTTC

clone size: -
D gene: -
J gene: TRBJ2-7
V gene: TRBV20-1
CDR3 protein: CSARVTSSYEQYF
CDR3 DNA: TGCAGTGCTAGGGTAACTAGCTCCTACGAGCAGTACTTC

clone size: -
D gene: -
J gene: TRBJ1-1
V gene: TRBV10-3
CDR3 protein: CATTPSRGGEAFF
CDR3 DNA: TGTGCCACCACCCCATCACGGGGGGGAGAAGCTTTCTTT

clone size: few
D gene: TRBD1
J gene: TRBJ2-1
V gene: TRBV4-2
CDR3 protein: CASSADRVEQFF
CDR3 DNA: TGTGCCAGCAGCGCTGACAGGGTTGAGCAGTTCTTC

clone size: many
D gene: -
J gene: TRBJ2-5
V gene: TRBV3-1
CDR3 protein: CASGPDPAQETQYF
CDR3 DNA: TGTGCCAGCGGCCCGGACCCAGCCCAAGAGACCCAGTACTTC

clone size: -
D gene: TRBD1
J gene: TRBJ1-2
V gene: TRBV6-5
CDR3 protein: CASTETGARDGYTF
CDR3 DNA: TGTGCCAGCACCGAAACAGGGGCCAGGGATGGCTACACCTTC

clone size: -
D gene: -
J gene: TRBJ1-2
V gene: TRBV12-3/TRBV12-4
CDR3 protein: CASSLFPEEHGYTF
CDR3 DNA: TGTGCCAGCAGTTTATTCCCAGAGGAGCATGGCTACACCTTC

clone size: -
D gene: TRBD1
J gene: TRBJ1-6
V gene: TRBV5-1
CDR3 protein: CASSLDGQGAHNNPPLHF
CDR3 DNA: TGCGCCAGCAGCTTGGACGGACAGGGGGCTCACAATAATCCACCCCTCCACTTT

clone size: -
D gene: -
J gene: TRBJ2-5
V gene: TRBV6-5
CDR3 protein: CASSLQEGETQYF
CDR3 DNA: TGTGCCAGCAGTTTACAGGAGGGGGAGACCCAGTACTTC

clone size: once
D gene: TRBD1
J gene: TRBJ2-3
V gene: TRBV11-2
CDR3 protein: CASSLVSFGTGATDTQYF
CDR3 DNA: TGTGCCAGCAGCTTAGTGTCATTCGGGACAGGCGCCACAGATACGCAGTATTTT

clone size: -
D gene: TRBD2
J gene: TRBJ2-3
V gene: TRBV7-8
CDR3 protein: CASSLQGLAGADTQYF
CDR3 DNA: TGTGCCAGCAGCTTACAGGGACTAGCGGGGGCAGATACGCAGTATTTT

clone size: -
D gene: -
J gene: TRBJ2-7
V gene: TRBV5-1
CDR3 protein: CASSLGQPTYEQYF
CDR3 DNA: TGCGCCAGCAGCTTGGGACAGCCTACCTACGAGCAGTACTTC

clone size: few
D gene: -
J gene: TRBJ1-1
V gene: TRBV28
CDR3 protein: CASSFLRVRDTEAFF
CDR3 DNA: TGTGCCAGCAGTTTTCTGAGGGTGAGGGACACTGAAGCTTTCTTT

clone size: -
D gene: -
J gene: TRBJ1-5
V gene: TRBV6-2/TRBV6-3
CDR3 protein: CASRNTLTQPQHF
CDR3 DNA: TGTGCCAGCAGAAACACATTAACTCAGCCCCAGCATTTT

clone size: few
D gene: TRBD1
J gene: TRBJ2-3
V gene: TRBV7-3
CDR3 protein: CASSPTSDRADTQYF
CDR3 DNA: TGTGCCAGCAGCCCTACCTCGGACAGGGCAGATACGCAGTATTTT

clone size: few
D gene: TRBD2
J gene: TRBJ2-1
V gene: TRBV5-1
CDR3 protein: CASSNTGTSGGNEQFF
CDR3 DNA: TGCGCCAGCAGCAACACCGGGACTAGCGGGGGGAATGAGCAGTTCTTC

clone size: few
D gene: -
J gene: TRBJ2-1
V gene: TRBV6-4
CDR3 protein: CASSDSRSISANEQFF
CDR3 DNA: TGTGCCAGCAGTGACTCCCGGTCGATAAGCGCTAATGAGCAGTTCTTC

clone size: -
D gene: -
J gene: TRBJ2-7
V gene: TRBV28
CDR3 protein: CASSLLDYSYEQYF
CDR3 DNA: TGTGCCAGCAGTTTACTAGACTACTCCTACGAGCAGTACTTC

clone size: -
D gene: -
J gene: TRBJ1-2
V gene: TRBV5-1
CDR3 protein: CASSLGPDLNYGYTF
CDR3 DNA: TGCGCCAGCAGCTTGGGGCCAGACCTTAACTATGGCTACACCTTC

clone size: -
D gene: TRBD2
J gene: TRBJ2-7
V gene: TRBV7-2
CDR3 protein: CAPGEGPNNYEQYF
CDR3 DNA: TGTGCCCCGGGGGAGGGACCAAATAACTACGAGCAGTACTTC

clone size: once
D gene: -
J gene: TRBJ2-7
V gene: TRBV27
CDR3 protein: CASSPLGASYEQYF
CDR3 DNA: TGTGCCAGCAGCCCCTTGGGTGCCTCCTACGAGCAGTACTTC

clone size: -
D gene: -
J gene: TRBJ2-7
V gene: TRBV3-1
CDR3 protein: CASSQSPHFREQYF
CDR3 DNA: TGTGCCAGCAGCCAATCCCCCCATTTCCGCGAGCAGTACTTC

clone size: -
D gene: TRBD2
J gene: TRBJ2-1
V gene: TRBV7-9
CDR3 protein: CASSLTSGGPDEQFF
CDR3 DNA: TGTGCCAGCAGCTTAACTAGCGGGGGGCCCGATGAGCAGTTCTTC

clone size: -
D gene: -
J gene: TRBJ1-2
V gene: TRBV30
CDR3 protein: CAWNDGSNYGYTF
CDR3 DNA: TGTGCCTGGAACGATGGGTCCAACTATGGCTACACCTTC

clone size: -
D gene: -
J gene: TRBJ2-5
V gene: TRBV5-6
CDR3 protein: CASSLSRRETQYF
CDR3 DNA: TGTGCCAGCAGCTTGTCCCGAAGGGAGACCCAGTACTTC

clone size: -
D gene: TRBD2
J gene: TRBJ2-1
V gene: TRBV6-5
CDR3 protein: CASSYSMEGLAPYNEQFF
CDR3 DNA: TGTGCCAGCAGTTACTCGATGGAGGGACTAGCACCCTACAATGAGCAGTTCTTC

clone size: few
D gene: TRBD1
J gene: TRBJ2-7
V gene: TRBV24-1
CDR3 protein: CATSDPVRDRGDEQYF
CDR3 DNA: TGTGCCACCAGTGATCCAGTCAGGGACAGGGGGGACGAGCAGTACTTC

clone size: -
D gene: -
J gene: TRBJ2-3
V gene: TRBV2
CDR3 protein: CASQGTDTQYF
CDR3 DNA: TGTGCCAGTCAGGGGACAGATACGCAGTATTTT

clone size: -
D gene: -
J gene: TRBJ1-2
V gene: TRBV5-1
CDR3 protein: CASSLATTANYGYTF
CDR3 DNA: TGCGCCAGCAGCTTGGCAACAACCGCTAACTATGGCTACACCTTC

clone size: few
D gene: -
J gene: TRBJ2-5
V gene: TRBV27
CDR3 protein: CASSSERRETQYF
CDR3 DNA: TGTGCCAGCAGTTCCGAACGGCGAGAGACCCAGTACTTC

clone size: -
D gene: TRBD1
J gene: TRBJ1-2
V gene: TRBV6-5
CDR3 protein: CASSSTGRYGYTF
CDR3 DNA: TGTGCCAGCAGTTCGACAGGGAGGTATGGCTACACCTTC

clone size: few
D gene: TRBD1
J gene: TRBJ1-1
V gene: TRBV7-9
CDR3 protein: CASSYTGQGSTEAFF
CDR3 DNA: TGTGCCAGCAGTTACACGGGACAGGGGAGCACTGAAGCTTTCTTT

clone size: -
D gene: -
J gene: TRBJ1-5
V gene: TRBV20-1
CDR3 protein: CSARVPSRERPNQPQHF
CDR3 DNA: TGCAGTGCTAGGGTTCCCTCGAGGGAGAGACCCAATCAGCCCCAGCATTTT

clone size: -
D gene: -
J gene: TRBJ2-1
V gene: TRBV6-6
CDR3 protein: CASSYERARQFF
CDR3 DNA: TGTGCCAGCAGTTACGAGCGGGCCCGGCAGTTCTTC

clone size: -
D gene: -
J gene: TRBJ2-5
V gene: TRBV20-1
CDR3 protein: CSAKIGETQYF
CDR3 DNA: TGCAGTGCCAAGATAGGAGAGACCCAGTACTTC

clone size: many
D gene: TRBD1
J gene: TRBJ2-7
V gene: TRBV7-8
CDR3 protein: CASSLSGTGASYEQYF
CDR3 DNA: TGTGCCAGCAGCCTATCCGGGACAGGGGCTTCCTACGAGCAGTACTTC

clone size: -
D gene: -
J gene: TRBJ1-5
V gene: TRBV7-2
CDR3 protein: CASSAGGGLSNQPQHF
CDR3 DNA: TGTGCCAGCAGCGCAGGCGGCGGGTTAAGCAATCAGCCCCAGCATTTT

clone size: -
D gene: -
J gene: TRBJ1-2
V gene: TRBV3-1
CDR3 protein: CASSQASVFNGYTF
CDR3 DNA: TGTGCCAGCAGCCAAGCGTCCGTCTTTAATGGCTACACCTTC